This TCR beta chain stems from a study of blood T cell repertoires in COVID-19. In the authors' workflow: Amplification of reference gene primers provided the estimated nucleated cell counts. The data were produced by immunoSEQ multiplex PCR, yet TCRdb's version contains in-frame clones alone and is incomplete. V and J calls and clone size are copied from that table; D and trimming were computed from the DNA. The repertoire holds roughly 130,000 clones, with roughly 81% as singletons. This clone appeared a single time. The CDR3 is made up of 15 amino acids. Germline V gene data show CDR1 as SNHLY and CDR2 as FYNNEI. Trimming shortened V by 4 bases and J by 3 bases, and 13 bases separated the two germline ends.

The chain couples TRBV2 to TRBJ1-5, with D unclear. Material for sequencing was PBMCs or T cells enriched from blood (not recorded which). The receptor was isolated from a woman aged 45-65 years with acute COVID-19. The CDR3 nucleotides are TGTGCCAGCAGTGTCGAGAATACCAACAATCAGCCCCAGCATTTT. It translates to CASSVENTNNQPQHF.